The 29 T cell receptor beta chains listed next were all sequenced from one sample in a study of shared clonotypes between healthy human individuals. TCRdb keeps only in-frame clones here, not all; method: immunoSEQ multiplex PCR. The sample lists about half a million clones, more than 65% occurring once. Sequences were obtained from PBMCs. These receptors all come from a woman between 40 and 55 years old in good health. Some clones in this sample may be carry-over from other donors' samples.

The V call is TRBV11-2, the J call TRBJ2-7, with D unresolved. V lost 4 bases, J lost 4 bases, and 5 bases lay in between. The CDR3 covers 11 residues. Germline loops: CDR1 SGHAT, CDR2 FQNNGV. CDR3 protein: CASSSPYEQYF. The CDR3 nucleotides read TGTGCCAGCAGCTCCCCGTACGAGCAGTACTTC.

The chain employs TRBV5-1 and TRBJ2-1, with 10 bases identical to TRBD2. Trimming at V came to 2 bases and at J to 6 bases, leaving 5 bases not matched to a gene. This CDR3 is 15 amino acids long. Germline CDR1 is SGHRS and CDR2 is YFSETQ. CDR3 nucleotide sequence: TGCGCCAGCAGCTTAAGGGGACTAGCGCTCAATGAGCAGTTCTTC. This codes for CASSLRGLALNEQFF.

The CDR3 DNA reads as TGTGCCAGCAGCCGGCTTGGGGGAGGTCAACGGGAGACCCAGTACTTC. This translates into CASSRLGGGQRETQYF. The chain is built from TRBV7-2 and TRBJ2-5; D possibly corresponds to TRBD2 (6 bases). V dropped 5 bases and J dropped 5 bases, with 21 bases sitting between them. The CDR3 sequence is 16 residues long. CDR1 is SGHTA and CDR2 is FQGNSA in the germline V gene.

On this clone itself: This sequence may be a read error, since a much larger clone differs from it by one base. The CDR3 sequence is CASSPDTAYEQYF. CDR3 DNA: TGTGCCAGCTCACCTGACACTGCCTACGAGCAGTACTTC. This chain uses TRBV18 with TRBJ2-7; no clear D. Trimming took off 3 bases at V and 2 bases at J, with 8 bases between the two ends. Germline CDR1 reads KGHSH; CDR2 reads LQKENI. The CDR3 has 13 amino acids.

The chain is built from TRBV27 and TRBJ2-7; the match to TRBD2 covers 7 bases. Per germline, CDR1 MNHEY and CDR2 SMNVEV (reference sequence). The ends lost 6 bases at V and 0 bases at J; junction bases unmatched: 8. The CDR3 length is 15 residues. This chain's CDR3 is CASRTNGGSSYEQYF. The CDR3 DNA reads TGTGCCAGCAGGACGAACGGGGGGAGCTCCTACGAGCAGTACTTC.

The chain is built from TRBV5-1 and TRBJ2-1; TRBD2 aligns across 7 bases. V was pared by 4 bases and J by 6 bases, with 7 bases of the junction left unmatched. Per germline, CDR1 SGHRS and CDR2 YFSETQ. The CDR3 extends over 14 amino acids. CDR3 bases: TGCGCCAGCAGCCCGACTAGCTCGGCCAATGAGCAGTTCTTC. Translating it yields CASSPTSSANEQFF.

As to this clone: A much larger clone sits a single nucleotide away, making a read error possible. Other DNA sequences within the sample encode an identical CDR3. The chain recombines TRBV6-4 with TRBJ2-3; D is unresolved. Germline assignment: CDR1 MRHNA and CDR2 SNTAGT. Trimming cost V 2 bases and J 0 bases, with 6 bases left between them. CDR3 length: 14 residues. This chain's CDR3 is CASSDKDSTDTQYF. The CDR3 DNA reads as TGTGCCAGCAGTGACAAGGATAGCACAGATACGCAGTATTTT.

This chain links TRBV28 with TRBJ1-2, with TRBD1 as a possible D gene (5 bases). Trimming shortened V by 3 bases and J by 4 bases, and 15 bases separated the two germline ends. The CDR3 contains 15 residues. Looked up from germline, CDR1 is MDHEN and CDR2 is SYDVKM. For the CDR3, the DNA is TGTGCCAGCAGTTTTCCGGCGGGGGGGATCTATGGCTACACCTTC. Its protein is CASSFPAGGIYGYTF.

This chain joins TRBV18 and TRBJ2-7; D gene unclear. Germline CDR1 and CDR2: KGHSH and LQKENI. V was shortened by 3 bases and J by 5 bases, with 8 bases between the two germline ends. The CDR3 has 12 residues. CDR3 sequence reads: CASSPTPNEQYF. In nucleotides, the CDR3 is TGTGCCAGCTCACCGACCCCCAACGAGCAGTACTTC.

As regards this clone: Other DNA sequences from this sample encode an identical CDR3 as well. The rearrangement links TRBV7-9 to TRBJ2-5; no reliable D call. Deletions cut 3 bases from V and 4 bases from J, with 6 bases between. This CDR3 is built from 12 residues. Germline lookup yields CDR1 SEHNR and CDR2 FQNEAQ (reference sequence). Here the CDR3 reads CASSLVGETQYF. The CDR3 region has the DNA TGTGCCAGCAGCTTGGTTGGAGAGACCCAGTACTTC.

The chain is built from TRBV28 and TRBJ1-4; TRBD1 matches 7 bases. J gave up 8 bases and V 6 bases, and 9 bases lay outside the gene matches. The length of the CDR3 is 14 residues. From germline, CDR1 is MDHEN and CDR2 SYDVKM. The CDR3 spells CASRTQGTGEKLFF. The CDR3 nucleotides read TGTGCCAGCAGAACACAGGGGACGGGAGAAAAACTGTTTTTT.

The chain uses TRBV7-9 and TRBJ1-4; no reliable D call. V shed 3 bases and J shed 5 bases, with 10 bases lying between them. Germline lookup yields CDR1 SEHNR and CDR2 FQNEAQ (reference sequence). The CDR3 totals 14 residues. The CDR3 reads CASSFTDSNEKLFF. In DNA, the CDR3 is TGTGCCAGCAGCTTTACAGATTCCAATGAAAAACTGTTTTTT.

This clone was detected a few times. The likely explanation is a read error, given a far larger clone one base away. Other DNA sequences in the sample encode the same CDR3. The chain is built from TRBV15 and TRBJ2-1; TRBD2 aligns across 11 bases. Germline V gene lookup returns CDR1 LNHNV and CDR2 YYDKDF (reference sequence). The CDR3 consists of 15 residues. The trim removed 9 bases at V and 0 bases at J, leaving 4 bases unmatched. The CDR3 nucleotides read TGTGCCACTAGCGGGACTAGCGGCTCCTACAATGAGCAGTTCTTC. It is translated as CATSGTSGSYNEQFF. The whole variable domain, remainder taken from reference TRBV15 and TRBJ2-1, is DAMVIQNPRYQVTQFGKPVTLSCSQTLNHNVMYWYQQKSSQAPKLLFHYYDKDFNNEADTPDNFQSRRPNTSFCFLDIRSPGLGDTAMYLCATSGTSGSYNEQFFGPGTRLTVL.

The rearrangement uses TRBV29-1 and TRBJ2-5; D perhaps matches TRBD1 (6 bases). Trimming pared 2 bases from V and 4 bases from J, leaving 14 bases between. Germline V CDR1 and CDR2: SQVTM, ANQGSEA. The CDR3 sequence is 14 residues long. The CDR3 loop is CSVETAGVGETQYF. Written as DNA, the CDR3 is TGCAGCGTTGAAACCGCAGGGGTGGGAGAGACCCAGTACTTC.

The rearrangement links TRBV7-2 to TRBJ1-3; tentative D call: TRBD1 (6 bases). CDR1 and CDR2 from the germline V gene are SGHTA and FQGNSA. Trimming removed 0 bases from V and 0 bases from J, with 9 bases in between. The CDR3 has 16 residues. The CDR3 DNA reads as TGTGCCAGCAGCTTAGCAGGGACATACTCTGGAAACACCATATATTTT. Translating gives CASSLAGTYSGNTIYF.

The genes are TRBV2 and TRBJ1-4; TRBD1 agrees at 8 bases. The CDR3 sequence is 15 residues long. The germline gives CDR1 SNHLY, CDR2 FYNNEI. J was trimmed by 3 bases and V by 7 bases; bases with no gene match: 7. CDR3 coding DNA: TGTGCCAGCAAGCGGACAGGGACTGCTAATGAAAAACTGTTTTTT. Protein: CASKRTGTANEKLFF.

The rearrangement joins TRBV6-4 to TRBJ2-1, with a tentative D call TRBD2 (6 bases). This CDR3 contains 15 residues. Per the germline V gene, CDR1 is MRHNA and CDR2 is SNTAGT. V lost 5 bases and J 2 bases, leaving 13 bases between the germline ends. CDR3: CASSIAEGTYNEQFF. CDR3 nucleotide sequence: TGTGCCAGCAGTATAGCGGAGGGGACCTACAATGAGCAGTTCTTC.

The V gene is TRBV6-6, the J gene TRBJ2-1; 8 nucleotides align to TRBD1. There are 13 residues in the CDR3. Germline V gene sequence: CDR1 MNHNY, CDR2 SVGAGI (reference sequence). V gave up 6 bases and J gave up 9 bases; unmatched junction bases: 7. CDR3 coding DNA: TGTGCCAGCAGGGTGCAGGGGGCAAGTGAGCAGTTCTTC. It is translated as CASRVQGASEQFF.

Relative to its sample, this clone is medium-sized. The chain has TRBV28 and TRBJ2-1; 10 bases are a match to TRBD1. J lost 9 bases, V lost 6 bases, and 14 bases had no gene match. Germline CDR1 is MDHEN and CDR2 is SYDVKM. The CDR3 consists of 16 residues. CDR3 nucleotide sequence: TGTGCCAGCAGGCGGACAGGGGGTTATTCGTCGGCTGAGCAGTTCTTC. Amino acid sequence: CASRRTGGYSSAEQFF.

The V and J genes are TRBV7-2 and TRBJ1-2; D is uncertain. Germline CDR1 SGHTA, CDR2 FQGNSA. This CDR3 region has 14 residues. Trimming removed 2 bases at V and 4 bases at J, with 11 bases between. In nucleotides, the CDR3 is TGTGCCAGCAGCTTAAGTGCCAGACTCTATGGCTACACCTTC. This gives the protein CASSLSARLYGYTF.

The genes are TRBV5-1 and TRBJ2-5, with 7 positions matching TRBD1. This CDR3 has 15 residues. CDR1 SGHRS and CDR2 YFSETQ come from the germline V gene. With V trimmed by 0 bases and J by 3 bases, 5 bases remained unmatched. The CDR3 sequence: CASSLGQGGEETQYF. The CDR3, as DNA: TGCGCCAGCAGCTTGGGACAGGGTGGAGAAGAGACCCAGTACTTC.

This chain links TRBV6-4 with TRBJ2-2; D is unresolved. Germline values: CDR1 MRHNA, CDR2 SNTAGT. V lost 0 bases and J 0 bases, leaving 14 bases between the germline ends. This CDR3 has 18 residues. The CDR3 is CASSDSGLTLANTGELFF. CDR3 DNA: TGTGCCAGCAGTGACTCAGGTCTTACTTTGGCGAACACCGGGGAGCTGTTTTTT.

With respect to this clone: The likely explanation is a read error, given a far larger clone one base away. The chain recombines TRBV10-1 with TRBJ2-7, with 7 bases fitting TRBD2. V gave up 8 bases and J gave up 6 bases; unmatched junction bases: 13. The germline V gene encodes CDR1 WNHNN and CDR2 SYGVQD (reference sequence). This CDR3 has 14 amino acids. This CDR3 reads CASGGSGGLGEQYF. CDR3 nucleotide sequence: TGCGCCAGCGGTGGGTCGGGAGGCCTCGGCGAGCAGTACTTC.

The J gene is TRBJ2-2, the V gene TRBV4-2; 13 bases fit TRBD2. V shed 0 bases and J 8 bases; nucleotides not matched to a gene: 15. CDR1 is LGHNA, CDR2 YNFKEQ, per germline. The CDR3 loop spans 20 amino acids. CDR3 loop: CASSQDPGTSGARLGGELFF. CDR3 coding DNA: TGTGCCAGCAGCCAAGACCCGGGGACTAGCGGGGCCCGTCTAGGGGGGGAGCTGTTTTTT.

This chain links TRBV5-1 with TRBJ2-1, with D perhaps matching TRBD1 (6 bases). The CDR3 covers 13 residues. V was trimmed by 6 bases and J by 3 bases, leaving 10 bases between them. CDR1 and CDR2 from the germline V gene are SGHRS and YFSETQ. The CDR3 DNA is TGCGCCAGCAAGGCCAGGGGCTACAATGAGCAGTTCTTC. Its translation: CASKARGYNEQFF. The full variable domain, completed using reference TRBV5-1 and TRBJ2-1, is KAGVTQTPRYLIKTRGQQVTLSCSPISGHRSVSWYQQTPGQGLQFLFEYFSETQRNKGNFPGRFSGRQFSNSRSEMNVSTLELGDSALYLCASKARGYNEQFFGPGTRLTVL.

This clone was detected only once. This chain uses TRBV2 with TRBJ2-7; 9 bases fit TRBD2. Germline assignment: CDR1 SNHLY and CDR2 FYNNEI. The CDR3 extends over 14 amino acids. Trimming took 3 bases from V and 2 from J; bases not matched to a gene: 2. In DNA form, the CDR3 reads TGTGCCAGCAGTGAGGGACTAGCCCCCTACGAGCAGTACTTC. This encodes CASSEGLAPYEQYF. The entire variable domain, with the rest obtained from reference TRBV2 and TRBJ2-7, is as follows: EPEVTQTPSHQVTQMGQEVILRCVPISNHLYFYWYRQILGQKVEFLVSFYNNEISEKSEIFDDQFSVERPDGSNFTLKIRSTKLEDSAMYFCASSEGLAPYEQYFGPGTRLTVT.

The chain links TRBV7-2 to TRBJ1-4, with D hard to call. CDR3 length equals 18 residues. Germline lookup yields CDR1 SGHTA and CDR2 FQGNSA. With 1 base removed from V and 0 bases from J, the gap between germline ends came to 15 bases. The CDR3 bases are TGTGCCAGCAGCTTAGTCCGCGGCCTAGGAGCAACTAATGAAAAACTGTTTTTT. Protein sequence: CASSLVRGLGATNEKLFF.

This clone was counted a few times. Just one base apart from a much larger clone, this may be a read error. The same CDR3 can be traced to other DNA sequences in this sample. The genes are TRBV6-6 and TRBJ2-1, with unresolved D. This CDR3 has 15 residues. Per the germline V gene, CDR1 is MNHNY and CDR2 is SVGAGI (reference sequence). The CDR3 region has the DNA TGTGCCAGTAGTTACGAGGTTGGGAACTACAATGAGCAGTTCTTC. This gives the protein CASSYEVGNYNEQFF.

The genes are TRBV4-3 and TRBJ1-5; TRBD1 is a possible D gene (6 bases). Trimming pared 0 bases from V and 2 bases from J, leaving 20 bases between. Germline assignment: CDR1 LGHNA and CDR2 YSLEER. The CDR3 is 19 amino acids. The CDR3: CASSQDVDLGGAGNQPQHF. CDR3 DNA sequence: TGCGCCAGCAGCCAAGATGTGGATTTAGGGGGGGCGGGCAATCAGCCCCAGCATTTT.